The present entry profiles one TCR beta chain with its context. This clone was recorded once. Its target antigen remains unknown. No much larger clone exists at a distance of one base, and base qualities are not known. Healthy HIV-negative adults with no recently reported acute infections or vaccinations were included as donors. Only Caucasian adults living in Nashville, Tennessee, USA were represented among the donors. CD4+ T cells were enriched by magnetic negative selection; naive cells were then positively selected on CD45RA, and the negative fraction formed the memory subset. After blood collection by leukapheresis, PBMCs were isolated using Ficoll-Histopaque density gradient centrifugation and then cryopreserved in the vapor phase of liquid nitrogen. Analytical flow cytometry was used to check the purity and quantity of each magnetically sorted T cell population. Genomic DNA was isolated from each sorted fraction and quantified by UV absorbance on a Nanodrop 2000c.

This sample is part of a study of shared clonotypes between healthy human individuals (dated by TCRdb to 2018 to 2021). Study-wide context: The cohort included three men and a couple of women between 18 and 49 years of age. For each donor, CD4 naive and CD4 memory were each run on three plates, CD8 naive on two plates, and CD8 memory on one plate. The study deeply sequenced blood TCR repertoires of about 5 healthy adults to estimate repertoire size and the extent of clonotype sharing between individuals. Different laboratories and diverse techniques were used to prepare libraries and sequence TCR repertoires, to increase sequencing depth and limit assay-specific biases. Between about 0.94 and 10 billion PBMCs per donor were obtained by leukapheresis.

Using the deep immunoSEQ assay, TCR CDR3 regions were amplified from genomic DNA by multiplex PCR. Extracted genomic DNA from each cell subset was spread evenly across all wells of several immunoSEQ 96-well plates, with each plate serving as a replicate. Each replicate PCR for sorted subsets received about 210 ng genomic DNA, equal to about 30,000 T cell genomes. Purified libraries were quantified with a Qubit 3.0 fluorometer, sized on a Bioanalyzer 2100, and re-quantified with the KAPA Library Quantification kit. Each immunoSEQ 96-well plate was sequenced on its own single-read 150-cycle Illumina NextSeq 550 flow cell. As for how the authors treated the data: Because the immunoSEQ output included only junctional sequences and no quality scores, the filtering could not be the same as the filtering used for full-length reads. To assign V/J genes and CDR3, sequences were annotated using PyIR, a Python wrapper for IgBLAST v1.9, with IMGT germline references. Any read was removed if the V/J assignment was weak (E-value above 1e-6), the CDR3 was missing, or the read contained stop codons, out-of-frame junctions, or ambiguous translated residues. V3J clonotypes were defined as sequences sharing the same inferred V gene, J gene, and CDR3 amino acid sequence. The percentage overlap between two repertoires was calculated by dividing the number of shared unique clonotypes by the size of the smaller repertoire. Richness of each repertoire was evaluated using RTK rarefaction, the Chao1 estimator, and Recon v2.1 estimates of unobserved clonotypes. OLGA was used to compute generation probabilities for all TCRbeta clonotypes that the gDNA method yielded from a few donors. TCRdb re-hosts the immuneACCESS table, in-frame sequences only. Its copies lack some clones; in the studies checked, an unresolved V gene accounts for under half of them, and the cause for the rest is not known. V and J calls and clone size are as listed in that table; D and trimming were resolved from the DNA. The sample contains 950,000 to 1,100,000 clones, around 82% of them found a single time. Of the sample, 0.5% to 0.65% is held by the ten largest clones.

The research as a whole found: Based on pairwise subsampling, the degree of clonotype sharing among donors was expected to be affected by sequencing depth. Sampling was limited to blood, and TCR repertoires in tissue likely differ from TCR repertoires in blood. Incomplete sequencing was indicated by rarefaction of sorted-subset datasets, despite the large sequencing depth. Compared with non-shared clonotypes, the clonotypes found in all four sorted-subset donors had higher generation probabilities. Naive subsets generally had larger estimated clonotype richness than memory subsets did. Because the study included a small number of donors, the genetic and exposure-history diversity represented was limited. About 4.5% of naive CD4, more than 3% of naive CD8, 2.3% of memory CD4, and approximately 0.39% of memory CD8 clonotypes were shared across four donors.

Ends trimmed: V by 4 bases, J by 10 bases; bases unmatched to a gene: 17. The germline V gene gives CDR1 as SGHNT and CDR2 as YENEEA. Reading from cysteine to phenylalanine, the CDR3 counts 18 amino acids. Only the CDR3 region is kept as DNA, spanning 54 bases read in frame from base 1. The rearranged chain carries TRBV11-3 and TRBJ2-1, with 12 bases matching TRBD2. The TCR comes from a man aged 18-30 years in good health. Some clones in this sample may be carry-over from other donors' samples. Sequencing was done on a sample of memory CD4+ T cells from PBMCs. The cell subset or site label on this specimen signifies: CD45RA-negative fraction. The DNA sequence is as follows: TGTGCCAGCAGCTCCCCCTCCGGGACTAGCGGGCCCGGCGGGGAGCAGTTCTTC. This encodes CASSSPSGTSGPGGEQFF.